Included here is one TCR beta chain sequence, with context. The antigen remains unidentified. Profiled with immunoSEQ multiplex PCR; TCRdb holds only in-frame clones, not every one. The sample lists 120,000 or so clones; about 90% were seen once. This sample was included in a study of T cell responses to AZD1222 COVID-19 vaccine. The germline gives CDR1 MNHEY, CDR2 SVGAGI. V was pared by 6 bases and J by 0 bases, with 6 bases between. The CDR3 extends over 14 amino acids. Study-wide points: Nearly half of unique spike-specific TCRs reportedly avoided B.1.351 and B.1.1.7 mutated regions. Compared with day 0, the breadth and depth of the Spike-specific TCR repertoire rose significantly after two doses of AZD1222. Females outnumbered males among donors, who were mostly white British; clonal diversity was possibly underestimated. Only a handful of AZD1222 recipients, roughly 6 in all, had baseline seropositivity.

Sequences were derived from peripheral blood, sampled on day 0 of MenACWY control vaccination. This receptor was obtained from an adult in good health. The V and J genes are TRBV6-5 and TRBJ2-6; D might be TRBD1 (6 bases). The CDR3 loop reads CASRTGSGANVLTF. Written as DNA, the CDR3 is TGTGCCAGCAGGACAGGCTCTGGGGCCAACGTCCTGACTTTC.